This T cell receptor (beta chain) was observed in a study of beta chain features in type 1 diabetes (dated by TCRdb to 2016 to 2019). A note on the overall study: Mean age, gender distribution, total cell number and subset yield did not differ between patients and healthy donors. The study compared TCRB repertoires of sorted circulating CD4+ T cell subsets between recently diagnosed type 1 diabetes patients and matched healthy donors. A total of under 120,000,000 sorted cells were examined across all samples, and RNA yield correlated strongly with the number of cells per subset. Regulatory and stem cell-like memory subsets were obtained from only 8 patients and roughly eight healthy donors, while naive and central memory subsets were obtained from all 30 or so donors. The investigation overall reported the following: Naive, central memory and regulatory TCRB repertoires appeared more similar among patients than among healthy donors. A moderate but significant shortening of TCRB CDR3 length was observed in type 1 diabetes patients in all four CD4+ subsets. Fewer insertions and more nucleotide deletions at VDJ recombination sites were observed in patients with type 1 diabetes, implying thymic rearrangement abnormalities. Because the HLA sub-analyses included only small numbers of individuals, any influence of HLA type on TCRB rearrangement was left unresolved. PCR might favor shorter templates, but patient and control samples were amplified and corrected together, so any skew would affect both groups equally. Because cDNA rather than genomic DNA was sequenced, highly expressing activated cells could have been over-represented, although no difference in activation and CD3 levels was found between groups.

All of the isolated RNA was reverse transcribed with the High Capacity cDNA Reverse Transcription Kit, so expressed TCRB transcripts were sequenced. Deep immunoSEQ sequencing was applied to naive, central memory and regulatory T cell samples, giving an average of around 4 million total reads per sample. After sorted cells were lysed in RLT buffer, RNA was extracted with DNase-treated RNeasy Micro or Mini kits, with the choice depending on cell number. Each cell subset was processed on its own to prevent cross-contamination, while patient and healthy donor samples were processed together. Using the immunoSEQ multiplex PCR, TCRB sequences were amplified from cDNA into 87-bp fragments spanning the CDR3 region. Sequencing of the amplicons was done on the Illumina HiSeq platform. The original pipeline was this. Synthetic template baselines were used to correct PCR bias computationally, reads within Hamming distance 2 were collapsed together, and singletons that could not be merged were discarded. Reads were aligned against IMGT so that V, D and J genes, CDR3 length and insertions or deletions at six rearrangement sites could be assigned. Within each subset, clonotype counts were normalized to the number of sorted cells before true diversity and Gini coefficients were calculated with the tcR R package. Repertoire sharing was quantified using the overlap coefficient calculated on TCRB nucleotide sequences. The table comes from immuneACCESS by way of TCRdb, which keeps in-frame sequences with V and J called. Part of the clones is missing from these tables; in studies checked, under half for an unresolved V gene and the rest for unknown reasons. The V and J calls and clone size are taken from that table; D and trimming were inferred from the DNA. The sample profile shows 300,000 or so clones; under 8.5% of them were found once. 0.44% of the sample goes to the ten largest clones.

The CDR3 covers 14 residues, taking in both the cysteine and the phenylalanine. Solely the CDR3 DNA is kept, with 42 bases framed from the first base. Looking up the germline V gene yields CDR1 MNHEY and CDR2 SVGAGI. The trim is 6 bases for V and 0 bases for J, with a gap of 9 bases between the germline ends. Each donor gave one peripheral blood draw, averaging approximately 120 mL, which was collected into heparinised tubes. Naive, central memory, regulatory and stem cell-like memory CD4+ T cells were sorted on a BD FACSAria II using a panel including CD45RO, CCR7, CD25, CD127, CD95 and CD27. All sorted populations exceeded 95% purity. PBMCs were isolated immediately by Lymphoprep density gradient centrifugation and stained directly without culture. So that batch effects would be minimized, each experiment stained and sorted samples in pairs, pairing one healthy donor with one patient. Concerning this clone: Its antigen remains unidentified. No much larger clonotype is one base removed from it; base qualities were not supplied.

The sequenced sample consisted of central memory CD4+ T cells from blood. The sequence joins TRBV6-5 to TRBJ2-1; too little of a D gene remains to name it. This TCR came from a woman in her late teens or twenties in good health. The CDR3 corresponds to CASRSGSSYNEQFF. The nucleotide sequence is TGTGCCAGCAGGTCGGGTAGCTCCTACAATGAGCAGTTCTTC.